A selection of T cell receptor beta chains follows, all from one sample in a study of cytomegalovirus exposure and HLA in healthy donors. The method was immunoSEQ multiplex PCR; TCRdb's version includes in-frame clones alone and lacks a portion of them. The sample yields around 170,000 clones, around 80% seen once. The sample consisted of PBMCs. All receptors come from a man between 40 and 49 years old in good health and CMV-seronegative. Each CDR3 is given with its conserved first and last residue. A D gene is named only where the DNA matches it firmly. Rows may omit the clone size; those that give it use once, few, many or a size class.

J: TRBJ2-7; V: TRBV27; size: -; D: -; CDR3: CASSSGREYEQYF; DNA: TGTGCCAGCAGTTCCGGACGGGAGTACGAGCAGTACTTC
J: TRBJ2-1; V: TRBV6-4; size: -; D: TRBD2; CDR3: CASSDGTSGGNEQFF; DNA: TGTGCCAGCAGTGACGGGACTAGCGGGGGGAATGAGCAGTTCTTC
J: TRBJ2-3; V: TRBV28; size: -; D: TRBD2; CDR3: CASSFRLLAGGDTQYF; DNA: TGTGCCAGCAGTTTTCGTCTACTAGCGGGAGGGGATACGCAGTATTTT
J: TRBJ2-7; V: TRBV7-2; size: -; D: TRBD2; CDR3: CASSVGLAGGQREQYF; DNA: TGTGCCAGCAGCGTGGGACTAGCGGGGGGTCAGCGGGAGCAGTACTTC
J: TRBJ2-7; V: TRBV29-1; size: -; D: TRBD2; CDR3: CSANTSGDSYEQYF; DNA: TGCAGCGCCAACACTAGCGGGGACTCCTACGAGCAGTACTTC
J: TRBJ2-7; V: TRBV5-4; size: -; D: TRBD2; CDR3: CASSSGLANYEQYF; DNA: TGTGCCAGCAGCTCGGGACTAGCGAACTACGAGCAGTACTTC
J: TRBJ2-6; V: TRBV25-1; size: -; D: -; CDR3: CASSERGRGTGANVLTF; DNA: TGTGCCAGCAGTGAAAGAGGGAGAGGGACTGGGGCCAACGTCCTGACTTTC
J: TRBJ2-1; V: TRBV11-3; size: -; D: -; CDR3: CASSLGEGEQFF; DNA: TGTGCCAGCAGCTTAGGTGAGGGTGAGCAGTTCTTC
J: TRBJ2-5; V: TRBV6-1; size: -; D: TRBD2; CDR3: CASSDNLAGGPSGQYF; DNA: TGTGCCAGCAGTGACAACTTAGCGGGGGGGCCTAGTGGCCAGTACTTC
J: TRBJ1-5; V: TRBV2; size: once; D: TRBD1; CDR3: CASSEDRGLNQPQHF; DNA: TGTGCCAGCAGTGAAGACAGGGGGTTGAATCAGCCCCAGCATTTT
J: TRBJ2-3; V: TRBV25-1; size: -; D: TRBD2; CDR3: CASSWGLAAPADTQYF; DNA: TGTGCCAGCTCCTGGGGACTAGCGGCCCCGGCGGATACGCAGTATTTT
J: TRBJ2-1; V: TRBV13; size: once; D: TRBD2; CDR3: CASSFPSSGGRGEQFF; DNA: TGTGCCAGCAGCTTCCCCTCTAGCGGGGGGAGGGGTGAGCAGTTCTTC
J: TRBJ2-4; V: TRBV4-1; size: once; D: -; CDR3: CASSQDDGGRNIQYF; DNA: TGCGCCAGCAGCCAAGATGATGGGGGCAGGAACATTCAGTACTTC
J: TRBJ1-3; V: TRBV28; size: once; D: -; CDR3: CASSLLAGGSGNTIYF; DNA: TGTGCCAGCAGTTTATTGGCAGGTGGATCTGGAAACACCATATATTTT
J: TRBJ2-7; V: TRBV30; size: -; D: TRBD1; CDR3: CAWRRPGTAYEQYF; DNA: TGTGCCTGGAGACGCCCCGGGACAGCCTACGAGCAGTACTTC
J: TRBJ2-7; V: TRBV6-5; size: -; D: -; CDR3: CASSYGSGPYEQYF; DNA: TGTGCCAGCAGTTACGGGTCAGGCCCCTACGAGCAGTACTTC
J: TRBJ1-5; V: TRBV5-5; size: -; D: TRBD1; CDR3: CANSREGARWDQPQHF; DNA: TGTGCCAACTCACGCGAGGGGGCGCGGTGGGATCAGCCCCAGCATTTT
J: TRBJ1-2; V: TRBV7-2; size: -; D: -; CDR3: CASSLSSQGLGFGYTF; DNA: TGTGCCAGCAGCTTATCTTCCCAGGGCCTCGGTTTTGGCTACACCTTC
J: TRBJ1-3; V: TRBV6-5; size: -; D: -; CDR3: CASTSMRGPGNTIYF; DNA: TGTGCCAGCACCTCTATGCGGGGGCCGGGAAACACCATATATTTT
J: TRBJ2-1; V: TRBV5-1; size: -; D: TRBD1; CDR3: CASSLGYSGTGINEQFF; DNA: TGCGCCAGCAGCTTGGGTTATTCCGGGACAGGGATCAATGAGCAGTTCTTC
J: TRBJ2-3; V: TRBV2; size: -; D: -; CDR3: CATSNRETDTQYF; DNA: TGTGCCACTTCCAACCGGGAAACAGATACGCAGTATTTT
J: TRBJ2-3; V: TRBV28; size: once; D: -; CDR3: CASTPGGGGITDTQYF; DNA: TGTGCCAGCACCCCCGGAGGTGGAGGGATCACAGATACGCAGTATTTT
J: TRBJ1-6; V: TRBV9; size: -; D: -; CDR3: CASSVATGSGSPLHF; DNA: TGTGCCAGCAGCGTAGCTACGGGGTCGGGTTCACCCCTCCACTTT
J: TRBJ1-6; V: TRBV2; size: -; D: -; CDR3: CASSVMSADNSPLHF; DNA: TGTGCCAGCAGTGTAATGAGTGCGGATAATTCACCCCTCCACTTT
J: TRBJ2-7; V: TRBV28; size: -; D: TRBD1; CDR3: CASSYHRGIYEQYF; DNA: TGTGCCAGCAGTTACCACAGGGGGATCTACGAGCAGTACTTC
J: TRBJ1-2; V: TRBV30; size: -; D: -; CDR3: CAWSRNGVLQGNHYGYTF; DNA: TGTGCCTGGAGTCGTAATGGGGTCTTACAGGGAAACCACTATGGCTACACCTTC
J: TRBJ2-7; V: TRBV5-4; size: -; D: -; CDR3: CASSLNKNSYEQYF; DNA: TGTGCCAGCAGCTTGAATAAAAACTCCTACGAGCAGTACTTC
J: TRBJ2-2; V: TRBV10-1; size: -; D: -; CDR3: CASIGWASTVAGTGELFF; DNA: TGCGCCAGCATAGGTTGGGCTAGTACGGTTGCGGGCACCGGGGAGCTGTTTTTT
J: TRBJ2-7; V: TRBV28; size: once; D: TRBD1; CDR3: CASSKPGTAREEQYF; DNA: TGTGCCAGCAGTAAGCCCGGGACAGCACGTGAGGAGCAGTACTTC
J: TRBJ2-7; V: TRBV4-3; size: -; D: TRBD2; CDR3: CASSQDVLAGLSYEQYF; DNA: TGCGCCAGCAGCCAAGATGTCCTAGCGGGGCTCTCCTACGAGCAGTACTTC
J: TRBJ2-3; V: TRBV18; size: once; D: -; CDR3: CASSLAQGRGTDTQYF; DNA: TGTGCCAGCTCACTTGCACAGGGTCGCGGTACGGATACGCAGTATTTT
J: TRBJ1-2; V: TRBV7-2; size: -; D: TRBD1; CDR3: CASSPVQGASGYTF; DNA: TGTGCCAGCAGCCCCGTACAGGGGGCGAGTGGCTACACCTTC
J: TRBJ2-1; V: TRBV7-2; size: -; D: TRBD2; CDR3: CASTTLASNEQFF; DNA: TGTGCCAGCACCACACTAGCGTCCAATGAGCAGTTCTTC
J: TRBJ2-1; V: TRBV11-3; size: -; D: TRBD2; CDR3: CASSPGLAGDDEQFF; DNA: TGTGCCAGCAGCCCAGGACTAGCGGGAGACGATGAGCAGTTCTTC
J: TRBJ2-1; V: TRBV7-9; size: -; D: TRBD1; CDR3: CASSAGDRGWNEQFF; DNA: TGTGCCAGCAGCGCTGGAGACAGGGGTTGGAATGAGCAGTTCTTC
J: TRBJ2-2; V: TRBV11-2; size: -; D: -; CDR3: CASSLTLANTGELFF; DNA: TGTGCCAGCAGCCTCACATTGGCGAACACCGGGGAGCTGTTTTTT
J: TRBJ2-1; V: TRBV11-1; size: -; D: -; CDR3: CASSLVPRSSYNEQFF; DNA: TGTGCCAGCAGCTTAGTACCGCGGAGCTCCTACAATGAGCAGTTCTTC
J: TRBJ1-4; V: TRBV7-9; size: -; D: -; CDR3: CASSFPPIQGPNDEKLFF; DNA: TGTGCCAGCAGCTTTCCCCCCATACAGGGCCCGAATGATGAAAAACTGTTTTTT
J: TRBJ2-5; V: TRBV9; size: -; D: -; CDR3: CASSVVGGRETQYF; DNA: TGTGCCAGCAGCGTAGTCGGGGGACGAGAGACCCAGTACTTC
J: TRBJ2-7; V: TRBV7-2; size: -; D: -; CDR3: CASSFTGTLYEQYF; DNA: TGTGCCAGCAGCTTCACAGGGACGCTTTACGAGCAGTACTTC
J: TRBJ2-5; V: TRBV11-2; size: once; D: TRBD1; CDR3: CASSGPGQGHQETQYF; DNA: TGTGCCAGCAGCGGACCGGGACAGGGACATCAAGAGACCCAGTACTTC
J: TRBJ2-6; V: TRBV28; size: once; D: -; CDR3: CASSLSSGANVLTF; DNA: TGTGCCAGCAGTTTGAGCTCTGGGGCCAACGTCCTGACTTTC
J: TRBJ2-2; V: TRBV4-2; size: -; D: -; CDR3: CASSQDSGIGELFF; DNA: TGTGCCAGCAGCCAAGACTCCGGGATCGGGGAGCTGTTTTTT
J: TRBJ2-7; V: TRBV2; size: -; D: TRBD1; CDR3: CASSRDRGFYEQYF; DNA: TGTGCCAGCAGCCGGGACAGGGGCTTCTACGAGCAGTACTTC
J: TRBJ2-7; V: TRBV28; size: -; D: TRBD1; CDR3: CASSITGTGSYEQYF; DNA: TGTGCCAGCAGTATCACCGGGACAGGGTCCTACGAGCAGTACTTC
J: TRBJ2-3; V: TRBV7-9; size: -; D: -; CDR3: CASSAGGGTDTQYF; DNA: TGTGCCAGCAGCGCCGGAGGAGGCACAGATACGCAGTATTTT
J: TRBJ2-5; V: TRBV25-1; size: -; D: -; CDR3: CASSEYLPEFQETQYF; DNA: TGTGCCAGCAGTGAATATTTGCCAGAATTCCAAGAGACCCAGTACTTC
J: TRBJ2-1; V: TRBV7-9; size: once; D: TRBD2; CDR3: CASSLGAAGGGDEQFF; DNA: TGTGCCAGCAGCTTAGGGGCAGCGGGAGGTGGCGATGAGCAGTTCTTC
J: TRBJ2-1; V: TRBV7-3; size: -; D: -; CDR3: CASSPAGGEQFF; DNA: TGTGCCAGCAGCCCCGCCGGTGGTGAGCAGTTCTTC
J: TRBJ1-6; V: TRBV6-6; size: -; D: -; CDR3: CASRDRNRDNSPLHF; DNA: TGTGCCAGCAGGGATCGGAACAGAGATAATTCACCCCTCCACTTT
J: TRBJ2-1; V: TRBV6-5; size: -; D: -; CDR3: CASSMRVAPNEQFF; DNA: TGTGCCAGCAGTATGAGAGTCGCCCCGAATGAGCAGTTCTTC